The T cell receptor beta chain described here comes from a study of T-cell reconstitution after alpha-beta-depleted transplantation in children. Unique molecular identifiers were built into the TCRbeta library. From the PCR reads, TCRdb called clonotypes with MiXCR, one entry per CDR3 protein. The data contain some 600,000 distinct CDR3 sequences, 13% of them singletons. Study-level results: Newly produced T cells mostly provided counts and TCRbeta diversity after one year, as hyperexpanded clones declined. At around two months after transplant, the alpha-beta T cells were reportedly derived from several hundred expanded clones that came from non-depleted graft cells. Some patients showed high day-60 TCRbeta diversity, which derived from surviving recipient T cells and thymic progenitors.

Germline assignment: CDR1 SGHRS and CDR2 YFSETQ. The V end was cut by 10 bases, the J end by 6 bases, with 21 bases between. The CDR3 runs 14 residues. This clonotype was seen more than once but under ten times. Its antigen is as yet unknown. The receptor was isolated from a male patient younger than 18 who had a stem cell transplant for acute myeloid leukemia, so the T cells may come from the graft donor. The chain recombines TRBV5-1 with TRBJ2-3, with TRBD1 as a possible D gene (5 bases). The material sequenced was PBMCs, mostly from graft donor cells, taken 360 days after TCRalphabeta/CD19-depleted stem cell transplant. CDR3 region: CAPDRSTRADTQYF. For the CDR3, the DNA is TGCGCCCCCGACAGATCCACAAGAGCGGATACGCAGTATTTT.